This T cell receptor (beta chain) was identified during a study of blood T cells in healthy people across ages. Each donor was a healthy Caucasian individual from Russia, aged 6 to 90. Study observations and caveats: TCR beta diversity, measured per million T cells, fell in a roughly linear way with age. Naive and antigen-experienced cells were not separated, limiting conclusive comparison.

This clonotype was seen ten or more times. Its antigen is unidentified. Trimming pared 6 bases from V and 0 bases from J, leaving 12 bases between. Per the germline V gene, CDR1 is SGHTA and CDR2 is FQGNSA. CDR3 length equals 14 residues. The second PCR ran about 6 to 12 cycles with a sample-barcoded 5' primer and J-beta primers. Every cDNA molecule carried a tag from a template-switch adaptor bearing 12 random nucleotides. TCRdb passed the 5' RACE reads through MiXCR, listing each CDR3 protein once. The sample has 650,000 to 700,000 distinct CDR3 sequences, approximately 31% seen once. The chain is built from TRBV7-2 and TRBJ2-7, with D perhaps matching TRBD2 (6 bases). This receptor was obtained from a woman older than 75 in good health. Material: blood. DNA of the CDR3: TGTGCCAGCAGTTCGGACTACGCCTCCTACGAGCAGTACTTC. Its translation: CASSSDYASYEQYF.